This is a list of T cell receptor beta chains from one sample in a study of blood T cell repertoires in COVID-19. The protocol was immunoSEQ multiplex PCR, while the TCRdb copy is restricted to in-frame clones and leaves out a portion. The repertoire holds 6,500 to 9,000 clones, with more than 75% as singletons. Sequencing was carried out using peripheral blood. The receptor source for this set is a woman aged 55-69 years with active COVID-19. Each CDR3 is given with its conserved first and last residue. The D gene is left open where the match is weak. Clone size, where shown, is once, few, many, or a class for clones that have expanded.

d_call | j_call | v_call | clone_size | cdr3_nt | cdr3_aa
TRBD2 | TRBJ2-5 | TRBV28 | - | TGTGCCAGCAGCTTAGCGGGGACCGAAGAGACCCAGTACTTC | CASSLAGTEETQYF
TRBD1 | TRBJ2-2 | TRBV19 | - | TGTGCCAGTACCTCCGGGACAGGGGTTTCCGGGGAGCTGTTTTTT | CASTSGTGVSGELFF
TRBD2 | TRBJ2-1 | TRBV6-2/TRBV6-3 | - | TGTGCCAGCAGTTACTCTACTAGCGGGGGCTACAATGAGCAGTTCTTC | CASSYSTSGGYNEQFF
TRBD1 | TRBJ1-2 | TRBV7-2 | - | TGTGCCAGCAGCCCAAGGGGGCGCGGCTACACCTTC | CASSPRGRGYTF
TRBD1 | TRBJ1-2 | TRBV7-2 | - | TGTGCCAGCAGCTCGGACAGGGGCTATGGCTACACCTTC | CASSSDRGYGYTF
- | TRBJ1-1 | TRBV30 | - | TGTGCCTGGAGGAGTGTCGCGTGGAACACTGAAGCTTTCTTT | CAWRSVAWNTEAFF
- | TRBJ1-4 | TRBV5-1 | - | TGCGCCAGCAGCCTCAACTTTGAAAAACTGTTTTTT | CASSLNFEKLFF
- | TRBJ1-2 | TRBV27 | once | TGTGCCAGCAGTTTATCGATCAGGACAGACGGCTACACCTTC | CASSLSIRTDGYTF
- | TRBJ2-1 | TRBV9 | - | TGTGCCAGCAGCGCCGGAGGTGAGCAGTTCTTC | CASSAGGEQFF
- | TRBJ2-1 | TRBV2 | - | TGTGCCAGCAGAGTTCGGGTTGAGCAGTTCTTC | CASRVRVEQFF
TRBD2 | TRBJ2-1 | TRBV15 | - | TGTGCCACCACCCCTTCCGGGGGGATGGTTGAGCAGTTCTTC | CATTPSGGMVEQFF
- | TRBJ1-4 | TRBV7-9 | - | TGTGCCAGCAGCGGGCAGTTACCTAATGAAAAACTGTTTTTT | CASSGQLPNEKLFF
- | TRBJ2-3 | TRBV9 | - | TGTGCCAGCAGCGACCTAGGCCACACGCAGTATTTT | CASSDLGHTQYF
- | TRBJ2-5 | TRBV16 | - | TGTGCCAGCAGCCAAGGCAGCCAAGAGACCCAGTACTTC | CASSQGSQETQYF
- | TRBJ2-7 | TRBV11-2 | - | TGTGCCAGCGGCCACTACGAGCAGTACTTC | CASGHYEQYF
- | TRBJ1-4 | TRBV19 | - | TGTGCCAGTAGTCTCGATCGCGGGGAAAAACTGTTTTTT | CASSLDRGEKLFF
TRBD1 | TRBJ1-6 | TRBV28 | few | TGTGCCAGCAGTTTAGAGGACAGGCTTGGGTCACCCCTCCACTTT | CASSLEDRLGSPLHF
- | TRBJ2-5 | TRBV7-9 | - | TGTGCCAGCAGCTTAGTAATGAGTCGCTCGGGGGAGACCCAGTACTTC | CASSLVMSRSGETQYF